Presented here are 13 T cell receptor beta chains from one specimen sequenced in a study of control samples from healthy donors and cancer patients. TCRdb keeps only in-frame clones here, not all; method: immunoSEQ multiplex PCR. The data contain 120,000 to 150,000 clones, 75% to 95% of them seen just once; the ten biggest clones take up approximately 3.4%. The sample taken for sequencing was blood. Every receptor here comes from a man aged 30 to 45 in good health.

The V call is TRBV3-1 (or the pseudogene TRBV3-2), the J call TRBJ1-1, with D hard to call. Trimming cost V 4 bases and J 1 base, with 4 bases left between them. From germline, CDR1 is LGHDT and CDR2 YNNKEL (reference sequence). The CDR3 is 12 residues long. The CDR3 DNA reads TGTGCCAGCAGCCTTGGGAACACTGAAGCTTTCTTT. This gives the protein CASSLGNTEAFF.

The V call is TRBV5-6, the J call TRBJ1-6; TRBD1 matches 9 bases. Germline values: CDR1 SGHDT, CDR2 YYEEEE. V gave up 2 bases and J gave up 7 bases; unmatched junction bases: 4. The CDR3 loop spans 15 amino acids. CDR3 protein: CASSLSGQGNSPLHF. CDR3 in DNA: TGTGCCAGCAGCTTATCTGGACAGGGGAATTCACCCCTCCACTTT.

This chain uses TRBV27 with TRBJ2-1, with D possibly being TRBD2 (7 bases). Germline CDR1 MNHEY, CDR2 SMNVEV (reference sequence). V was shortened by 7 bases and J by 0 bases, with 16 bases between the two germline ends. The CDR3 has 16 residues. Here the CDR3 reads CASTAGALSSYNEQFF. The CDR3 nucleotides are TGTGCCAGCACCGCGGGGGCCCTGAGCTCCTACAATGAGCAGTTCTTC.

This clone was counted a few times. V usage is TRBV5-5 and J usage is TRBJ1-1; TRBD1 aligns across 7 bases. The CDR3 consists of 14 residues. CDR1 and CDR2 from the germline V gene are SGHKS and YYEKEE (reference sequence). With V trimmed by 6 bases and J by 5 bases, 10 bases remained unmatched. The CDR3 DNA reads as TGTGCCAGCAACCTTGACCCCAGGGGGACTGAAGCTTTCTTT. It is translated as CASNLDPRGTEAFF.

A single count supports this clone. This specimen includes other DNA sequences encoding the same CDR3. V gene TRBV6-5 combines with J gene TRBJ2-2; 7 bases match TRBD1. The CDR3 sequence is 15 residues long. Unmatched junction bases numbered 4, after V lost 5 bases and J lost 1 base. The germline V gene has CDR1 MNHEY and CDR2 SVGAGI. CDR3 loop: CASSLRTGNTGELFF. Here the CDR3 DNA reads TGTGCCAGCAGTCTCAGGACAGGGAACACCGGGGAGCTGTTTTTT.

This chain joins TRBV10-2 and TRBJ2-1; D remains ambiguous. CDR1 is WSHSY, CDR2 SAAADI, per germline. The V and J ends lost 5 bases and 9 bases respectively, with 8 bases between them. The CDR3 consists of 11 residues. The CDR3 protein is CASSLVTEQFF. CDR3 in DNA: TGCGCCAGCAGTTTAGTGACTGAGCAGTTCTTC.

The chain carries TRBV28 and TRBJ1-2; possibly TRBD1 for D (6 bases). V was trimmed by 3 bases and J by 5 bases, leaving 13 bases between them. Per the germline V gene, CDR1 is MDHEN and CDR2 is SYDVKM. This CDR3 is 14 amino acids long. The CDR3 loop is CASSLRDTSYGYTF. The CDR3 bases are TGTGCCAGCAGTTTGCGGGACACCAGTTATGGCTACACCTTC.

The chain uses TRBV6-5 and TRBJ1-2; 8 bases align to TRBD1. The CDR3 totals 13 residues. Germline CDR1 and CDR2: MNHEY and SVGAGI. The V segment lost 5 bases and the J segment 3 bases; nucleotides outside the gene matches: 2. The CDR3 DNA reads TGTGCCAGCAGTCCAGGGGGCGACTATGGCTACACCTTC. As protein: CASSPGGDYGYTF.

The CDR3: CASSAPGLAGVNEQFF. CDR3 in DNA: TGTGCCAGCAGCGCCCCCGGGCTAGCGGGGGTGAATGAGCAGTTCTTC. The chain combines TRBV11-3 with TRBJ2-1, with TRBD2 identical over 10 bases. Trimming at V came to 5 bases and at J to 7 bases, leaving 11 bases not matched to a gene. The CDR3 runs to 16 residues. CDR1 is SGHNT and CDR2 is YENEEA in the germline V gene.

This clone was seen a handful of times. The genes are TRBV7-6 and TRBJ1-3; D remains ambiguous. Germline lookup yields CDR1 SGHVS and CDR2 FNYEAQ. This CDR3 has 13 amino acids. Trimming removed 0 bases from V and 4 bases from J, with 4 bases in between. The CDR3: CASSLALGNTIYF. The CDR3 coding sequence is TGTGCCAGCAGCTTAGCACTAGGAAACACCATATATTTT.

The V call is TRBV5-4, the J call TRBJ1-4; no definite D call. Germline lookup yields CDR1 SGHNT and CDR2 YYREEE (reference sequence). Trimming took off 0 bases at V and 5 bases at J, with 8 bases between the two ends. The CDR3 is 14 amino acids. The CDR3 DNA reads TGTGCCAGCAGCTTGGGTCGGGAAAATGAAAAACTGTTTTTT. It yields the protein CASSLGRENEKLFF.

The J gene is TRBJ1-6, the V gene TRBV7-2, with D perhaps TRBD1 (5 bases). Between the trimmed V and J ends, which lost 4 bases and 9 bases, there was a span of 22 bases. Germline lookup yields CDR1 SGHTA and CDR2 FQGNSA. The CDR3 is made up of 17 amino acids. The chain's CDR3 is CASSSRTNSGSGSPLHF. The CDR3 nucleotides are TGTGCCAGCAGCTCCCGGACAAATTCAGGGTCAGGTTCACCCCTCCACTTT. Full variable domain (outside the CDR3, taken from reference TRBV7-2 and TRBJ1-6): GAGVSQSPSNKVTEKGKDVELRCDPISGHTALYWYRQSLGQGLEFLIYFQGNSAPDKSGLPSDRFSAERTGGSVSTLTIQRTQQEDSAVYLCASSSRTNSGSGSPLHFGNGTRLTVT.

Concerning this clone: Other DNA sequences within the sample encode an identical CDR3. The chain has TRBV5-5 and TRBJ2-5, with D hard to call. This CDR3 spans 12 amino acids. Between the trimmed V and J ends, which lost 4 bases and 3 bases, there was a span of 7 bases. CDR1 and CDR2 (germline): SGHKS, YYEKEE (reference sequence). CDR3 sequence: CASSTREETQYF. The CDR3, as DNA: TGTGCCAGCAGCACTCGAGAAGAGACCCAGTACTTC.